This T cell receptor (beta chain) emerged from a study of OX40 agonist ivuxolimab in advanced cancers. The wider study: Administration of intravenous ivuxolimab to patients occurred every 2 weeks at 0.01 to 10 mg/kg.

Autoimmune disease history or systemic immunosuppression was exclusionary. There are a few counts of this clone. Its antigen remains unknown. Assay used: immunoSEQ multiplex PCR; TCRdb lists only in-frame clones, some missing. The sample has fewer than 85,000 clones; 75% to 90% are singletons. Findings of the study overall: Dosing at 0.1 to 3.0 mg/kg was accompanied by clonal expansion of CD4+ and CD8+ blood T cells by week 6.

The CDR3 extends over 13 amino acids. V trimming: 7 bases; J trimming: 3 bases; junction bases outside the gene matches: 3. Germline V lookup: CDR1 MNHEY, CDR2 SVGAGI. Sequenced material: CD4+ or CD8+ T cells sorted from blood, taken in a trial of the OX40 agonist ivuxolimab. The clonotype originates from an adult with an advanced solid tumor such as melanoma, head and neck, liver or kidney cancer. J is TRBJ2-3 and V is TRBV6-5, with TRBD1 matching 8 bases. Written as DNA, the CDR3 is TGTGCCAGCACAGGGGGCTTGACAGATACGCAGTATTTT. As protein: CASTGGLTDTQYF.